The next 16 T cell receptor beta chains were all read from a single sample in a study of cytomegalovirus exposure and HLA in healthy donors. Researchers ran the PCR with 60 Vbeta and 13 Jbeta primers. Assay: immunoSEQ multiplex PCR; the TCRdb copy retains only in-frame clones and omits some. The table lists 200,000 to 250,000 clones, around 80% of them singletons. The sample consisted of PBMCs. The receptors here all came from a woman aged 40 to 55 in good health and CMV-seronegative.

This clone was seen a single time. The same CDR3 arises from other DNA sequences in this sample as well. This chain links TRBV5-1 with TRBJ1-2; no reliable D call. CDR1 is SGHRS and CDR2 is YFSETQ in the germline V gene. There are 13 residues in the CDR3. Trimming cost V 0 bases and J 4 bases, with 7 bases left between them. This chain's CDR3 is CASSLADSYGYTF. In nucleotides, the CDR3 is TGCGCCAGCAGCTTGGCAGACTCCTATGGCTACACCTTC.

V is TRBV28 and J is TRBJ1-4, with TRBD1 as a possible D gene (5 bases). The CDR3 runs to 12 residues. V shed 11 bases and J shed 5 bases, with 12 bases lying between them. Germline CDR1 is MDHEN and CDR2 is SYDVKM. CDR3 sequence (DNA): TGTGCCGTGGACAACCAAAATGAAAAACTGTTTTTT. Translated, it gives CAVDNQNEKLFF.

The genes are TRBV18 and TRBJ2-1; 7 positions match TRBD1. The germline gives CDR1 KGHSH, CDR2 LQKENI. V shed 2 bases and J 7 bases; nucleotides not matched to a gene: 2. CDR3 size: 13 residues. CDR3 amino acids: CASSPDRANEQFF. The DNA for the CDR3 is TGTGCCAGCTCACCAGACAGGGCTAATGAGCAGTTCTTC.

This clone was seen just once. The CDR3 sequence is CASSARQSTPLHF. CDR3 in DNA: TGTGCCAGCAGCGCCAGGCAGTCTACACCCCTCCACTTT. The V gene is TRBV7-3, the J gene TRBJ1-6; D gene ambiguous. This CDR3 region has 13 residues. V was cut by 5 bases and J by 11 bases, with 13 bases left in between. Per the germline V gene, CDR1 is SGHTA and CDR2 is FQGTGA.

This sequence joins TRBV6-4 and TRBJ2-1; the D is unclear. Trimming removed 0 bases from V and 7 bases from J, with 4 bases in between. The germline V gene has CDR1 MRHNA and CDR2 SNTAGT. The CDR3 consists of 12 residues. The chain's CDR3 is CASSDSSNEQFF. The CDR3 bases are TGTGCCAGCAGTGACTCGAGTAATGAGCAGTTCTTC.

The gene calls are TRBV9 and TRBJ1-2; possibly TRBD1 for D (5 bases). V lost 3 bases to trimming and J lost 4 bases, with 16 bases between them. CDR3 size: 15 residues. Per germline, CDR1 SGDLS and CDR2 YYNGEE. The CDR3 DNA sequence: TGTGCCAGCAGCGGAGGACAACGGTGGGTCTATGGCTACACCTTC. Protein sequence: CASSGGQRWVYGYTF.

V gene TRBV7-2 combines with J gene TRBJ2-3, with D tentatively TRBD1 (5 bases). Per the germline V gene, CDR1 is SGHTA and CDR2 is FQGNSA. CDR3 size: 16 residues. V lost 1 base, J lost 1 base, and 12 bases lay in between. The CDR3, as DNA: TGTGCCAGCAGCTTAGAGGGGTCCAGAGGCACAGATACGCAGTATTTT. This translates into CASSLEGSRGTDTQYF.

Turning to this clone: Other DNA variants within this sample encode the same CDR3. The chain has TRBV5-1 and TRBJ2-5; 7 nucleotides agree with TRBD2. CDR3 length: 14 amino acids. Unmatched junction bases numbered 1, after V lost 0 bases and J lost 2 bases. Germline V lookup: CDR1 SGHRS, CDR2 YFSETQ. CDR3 sequence: CASSLVGLQETQYF. For the CDR3, the DNA is TGCGCCAGCAGCTTGGTGGGACTACAAGAGACCCAGTACTTC. Variable domain in full (rest from reference TRBV5-1 and TRBJ2-5): KAGVTQTPRYLIKTRGQQVTLSCSPISGHRSVSWYQQTPGQGLQFLFEYFSETQRNKGNFPGRFSGRQFSNSRSEMNVSTLELGDSALYLCASSLVGLQETQYFGPGTRLLVL.

J is TRBJ1-2 and V is TRBV30, with D possibly being TRBD1 (6 bases). Germline V gene data show CDR1 as GTSNPN and CDR2 as SVGIG (reference sequence). The CDR3 has 14 residues. Trimming removed 4 bases from V and 4 bases from J, with 16 bases in between. CDR3 sequence: CAWTPTGPSYGYTF. CDR3 DNA sequence: TGTGCCTGGACGCCAACAGGGCCCTCCTATGGCTACACCTTC.

The rearrangement links TRBV2 to TRBJ1-1; TRBD1 matches at 10 bases. The V gene's germline CDR1 is SNHLY and CDR2 FYNNEI. The CDR3 runs to 14 residues. V lost 6 bases and J lost 1; bases outside the gene matches: 2. CDR3 region: CASRGDRGNTEAFF. DNA for the CDR3: TGTGCCAGCAGGGGGGACAGGGGGAACACTGAAGCTTTCTTT.

This clone has a single count. DNA for the CDR3: TGTGCCAGCAGCAGTCCCCGGGACAGGGACCACGAGCAGTACTTC. This translates into CASSSPRDRDHEQYF. The chain links TRBV6-5 to TRBJ2-7, with TRBD1 identical over 9 bases. V was clipped by 6 bases and J by 5 bases; unmatched bases: 11. This CDR3 contains 15 residues. The germline gives CDR1 MNHEY, CDR2 SVGAGI.

The rearrangement joins TRBV18 to TRBJ2-7, with D possibly being TRBD1 (5 bases). CDR3 length equals 13 residues. Germline V gives CDR1 KGHSH, CDR2 LQKENI. The germline V and J ends were trimmed by 3 bases and 3 bases, with 9 bases remaining between them. For the CDR3, the DNA is TGTGCCAGCTCACCGCTCGACAGCTACGAGCAGTACTTC. Its protein is CASSPLDSYEQYF.

The J gene is TRBJ2-5, the V gene TRBV5-4; 10 positions agree with TRBD2. Germline CDR1 and CDR2: SGHNT and YYREEE (reference sequence). V was pared by 3 bases and J by 3 bases, with 2 bases of the junction left unmatched. CDR3 size: 14 residues. The CDR3 DNA follows: TGTGCCAGCAGCTCCGGACTAGCGGAAGAGACCCAGTACTTC. Protein product: CASSSGLAEETQYF.

The chain uses TRBV10-3 and TRBJ2-1; tentative D call: TRBD1 (5 bases). V was cut by 4 bases and J by 3 bases, with 16 bases left in between. The germline CDR1 and CDR2 sequences are ENHRY and SYGVKD. The CDR3 sequence is 16 residues long. The CDR3 DNA follows: TGTGCCATCAGTGCTGGCAGGGCAGGTAACTACAATGAGCAGTTCTTC. Its translation: CAISAGRAGNYNEQFF.

The sample holds one count of this clone. This rearrangement joins TRBV30 to TRBJ2-7, with a tentative D call TRBD1 (5 bases). The V end was cut by 2 bases, the J end by 6 bases, with 11 bases between. Germline CDR1 and CDR2: GTSNPN and SVGIG (reference sequence). The CDR3 spans 12 residues. CDR3 DNA sequence: TGTGCCTGGAGTAGGGCAGGGTCCGAGCAGTACTTC. Its protein is CAWSRAGSEQYF.

V gene TRBV4-1 combines with J gene TRBJ2-1, with 7 bases identical to TRBD2. J gave up 8 bases and V 4 bases, and 8 bases lay outside the gene matches. The germline gives CDR1 MGHRA, CDR2 YSYEKL. The CDR3 runs to 14 residues. The CDR3 here is CASSPGLPSDEQFF. The CDR3 region has the DNA TGCGCCAGCAGCCCGGGACTACCTTCGGATGAGCAGTTCTTC.